The rows below give T cell receptor beta chains drawn from one sample of a study of cytomegalovirus exposure and HLA in healthy donors. Sequenced by immunoSEQ multiplex PCR; TCRdb stores in-frame clones only, minus some. This sample has 110,000 or so clones; 70% to 80% occur once, and the top ten carry less than 5.5%. The sequenced material came from PBMCs. These receptors were collected from a middle-aged man in good health and CMV-seropositive. Both conserved end residues are part of each CDR3. D genes are given only for firm matches. A row's size may be missing; if present it is once, few, many or a size class.

d_call cdr3_length clone_size j_call v_call cdr3_nt cdr3_aa
. 13 . TRBJ2-5 TRBV6-1 TGTGCCAGCAGTGGGAGTTCTACAGAGACCCAGTACTTC CASSGSSTETQYF
. 15 once TRBJ1-4 TRBV18 TGTGCCAGCTCACCTCCAGGGGTTCCTAATGAAAAACTGTTTTTT CASSPPGVPNEKLFF
TRBD1 15 . TRBJ1-4 TRBV7-7 TGTGCTAGCAGCACCGGACAGGGGGGTAATGAAAAACTGTTTTTT CASSTGQGGNEKLFF
. 17 . TRBJ2-1 TRBV5-6 TGTGCCAGCAGCTTGGGCGAGGGGTCCGGGAGACACCAGGTGCAGTTCTTC CASSLGEGSGRHQVQFF
TRBD1 16 . TRBJ2-5 TRBV4-2 TGTGCCAGCAGCCCCCCCGGGGCGGTCAGGGGGGAGACCCAGTACTTC CASSPPGAVRGETQYF
. 13 . TRBJ1-1 TRBV7-8 TGTGCCAGCAGCTTAGCCCCTAACACTGAAGCTTTCTTT CASSLAPNTEAFF
TRBD1 14 once TRBJ2-3 TRBV18 TGTGCCAGCTCACCGGGGACAGACACAGATACGCAGTATTTT CASSPGTDTDTQYF
. 13 . TRBJ2-1 TRBV10-1 TGCGCCAGCAGTGAGGGCAGGGCGACTGAGCAGTTCTTC CASSEGRATEQFF
TRBD2 14 . TRBJ2-7 TRBV4-3 TGCGCCAGCGGCCCCGTCCGGCAGCGGGACGGGCAGTACTTC CASGPVRQRDGQYF
. 14 . TRBJ1-4 TRBV7-2 TGTGCCAGCAGTCCCAACCCCCTAGTTGAAAAACTGTTTTTT CASSPNPLVEKLFF
. 11 . TRBJ2-5 TRBV7-6 TGTGCCAGCAGCTCCTCTGAGACCCAGTACTTC CASSSSETQYF
TRBD2 21 . TRBJ2-6 TRBV4-2 TGTGCCAGCAGCCATCCTGGGGGGACTAGCGGGGGGGCTGGCGGGGCCAACGTCCTGACTTTC CASSHPGGTSGGAGGANVLTF
TRBD2 15 . TRBJ2-7 TRBV15 TGTGCCACCAAGAGGGCTAGCGGGAGAGCTGACGAGCAGTACTTC CATKRASGRADEQYF
. 14 . TRBJ1-5 TRBV7-8 TGTGCCAGCAGCCCCCGGCGGGGGGATCAGCCCCAGCATTTT CASSPRRGDQPQHF